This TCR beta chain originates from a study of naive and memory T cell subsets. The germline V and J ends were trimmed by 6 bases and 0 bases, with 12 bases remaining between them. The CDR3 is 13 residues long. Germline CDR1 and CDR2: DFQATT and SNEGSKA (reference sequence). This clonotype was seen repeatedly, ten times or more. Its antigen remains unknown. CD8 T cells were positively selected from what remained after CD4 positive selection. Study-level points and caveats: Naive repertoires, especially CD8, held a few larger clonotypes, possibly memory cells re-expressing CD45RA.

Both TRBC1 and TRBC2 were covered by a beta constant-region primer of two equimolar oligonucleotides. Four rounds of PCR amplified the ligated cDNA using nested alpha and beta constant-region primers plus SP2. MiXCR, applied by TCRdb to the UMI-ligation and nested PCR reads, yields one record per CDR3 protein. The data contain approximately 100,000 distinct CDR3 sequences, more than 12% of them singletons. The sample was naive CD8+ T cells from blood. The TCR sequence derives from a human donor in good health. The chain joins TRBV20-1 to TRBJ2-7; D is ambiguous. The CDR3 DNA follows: TGCAGTGCGCGTACCCATAGCTCCTACGAGCAGTACTTC. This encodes CSARTHSSYEQYF.